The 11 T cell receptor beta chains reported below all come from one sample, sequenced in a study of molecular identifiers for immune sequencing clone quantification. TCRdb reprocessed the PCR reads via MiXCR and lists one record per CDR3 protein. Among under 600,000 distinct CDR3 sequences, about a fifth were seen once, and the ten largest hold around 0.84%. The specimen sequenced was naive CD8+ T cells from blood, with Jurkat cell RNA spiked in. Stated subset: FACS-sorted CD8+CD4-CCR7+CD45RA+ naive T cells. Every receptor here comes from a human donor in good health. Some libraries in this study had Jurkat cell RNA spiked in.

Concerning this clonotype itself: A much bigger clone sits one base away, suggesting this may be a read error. The CDR3 nucleotides are TGTGCCAGCAGAGACCGGGACAGTGGGGAAAAACTGTTTTTT. As protein: CASRDRDSGEKLFF. The V call is TRBV5-3, the J call TRBJ1-4; 7 positions match TRBD1. TRBV5-3 is an open reading frame whose function is uncertain. Trimming at V came to 8 bases and at J to 8 bases, leaving 12 bases not matched to a gene. This CDR3 is 14 amino acids long.

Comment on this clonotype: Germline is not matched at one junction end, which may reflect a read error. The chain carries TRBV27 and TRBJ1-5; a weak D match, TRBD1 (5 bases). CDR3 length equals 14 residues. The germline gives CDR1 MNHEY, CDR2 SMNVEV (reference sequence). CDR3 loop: CASNLAGPNQPQHF. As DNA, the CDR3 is TGTGCCAGCAATTTAGCGGGACCAAATCAGCCCCAGCATTTT.

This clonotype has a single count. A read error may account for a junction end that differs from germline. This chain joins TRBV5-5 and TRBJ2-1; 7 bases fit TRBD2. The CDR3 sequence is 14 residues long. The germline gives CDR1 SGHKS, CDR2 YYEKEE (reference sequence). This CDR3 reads CVSSLWGGLPEQFF. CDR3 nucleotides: TGTGTCAGCAGCTTGTGGGGGGGTCTCCCAGAGCAGTTCTTC.

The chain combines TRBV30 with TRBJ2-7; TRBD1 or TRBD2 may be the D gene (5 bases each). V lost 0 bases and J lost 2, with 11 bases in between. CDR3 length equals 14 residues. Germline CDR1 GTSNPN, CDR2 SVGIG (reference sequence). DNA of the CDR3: TGTGCCTGGAGTGTAGGGGCCGGGACCTACGAGCAGTACTTC. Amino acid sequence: CAWSVGAGTYEQYF.

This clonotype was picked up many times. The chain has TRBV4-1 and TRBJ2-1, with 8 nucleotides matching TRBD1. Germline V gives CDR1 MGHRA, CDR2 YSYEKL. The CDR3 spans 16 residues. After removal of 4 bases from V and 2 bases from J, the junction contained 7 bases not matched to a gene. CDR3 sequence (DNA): TGCGCCAGCAGCCTTGAGGACAGGGCGGCCTACAATGAGCAGTTCTTC. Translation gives CASSLEDRAAYNEQFF.

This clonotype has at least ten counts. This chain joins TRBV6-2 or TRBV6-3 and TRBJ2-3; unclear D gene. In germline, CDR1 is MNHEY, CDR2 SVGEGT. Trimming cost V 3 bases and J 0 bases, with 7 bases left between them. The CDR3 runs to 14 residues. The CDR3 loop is CASSYSTSTDTQYF. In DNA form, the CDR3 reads TGTGCCAGCAGTTATTCCACTAGCACAGATACGCAGTATTTT.

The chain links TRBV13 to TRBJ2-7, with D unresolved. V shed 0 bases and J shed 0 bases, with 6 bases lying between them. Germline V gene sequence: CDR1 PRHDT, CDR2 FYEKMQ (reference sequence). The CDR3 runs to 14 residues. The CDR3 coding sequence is TGTGCCAGCAGCTTAGGGCGGAACTCCTACGAGCAGTACTTC. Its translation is CASSLGRNSYEQYF. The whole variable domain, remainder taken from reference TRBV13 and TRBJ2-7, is AAGVIQSPRHLIKEKRETATLKCYPIPRHDTVYWYQQGPGQDPQFLISFYEKMQSDKGSIPDRFSAQQFSDYHSELNMSSLELGDSALYFCASSLGRNSYEQYFGPGTRLTVT.

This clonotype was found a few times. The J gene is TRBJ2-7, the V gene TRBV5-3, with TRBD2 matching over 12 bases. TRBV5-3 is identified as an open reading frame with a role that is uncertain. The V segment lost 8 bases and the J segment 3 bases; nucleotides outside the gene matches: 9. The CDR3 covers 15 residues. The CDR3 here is CASSPTSGSIYEQYF. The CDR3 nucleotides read TGTGCCAGCAGCCCGACTAGCGGGAGTATCTACGAGCAGTACTTC.

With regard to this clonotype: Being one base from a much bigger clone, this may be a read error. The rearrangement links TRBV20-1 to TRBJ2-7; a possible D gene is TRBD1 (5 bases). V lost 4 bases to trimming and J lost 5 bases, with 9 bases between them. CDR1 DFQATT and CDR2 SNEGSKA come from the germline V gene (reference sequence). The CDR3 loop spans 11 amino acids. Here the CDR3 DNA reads TGCAGTGCTACGGACACCCACGAGCAGTACTTC. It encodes CSATDTHEQYF.

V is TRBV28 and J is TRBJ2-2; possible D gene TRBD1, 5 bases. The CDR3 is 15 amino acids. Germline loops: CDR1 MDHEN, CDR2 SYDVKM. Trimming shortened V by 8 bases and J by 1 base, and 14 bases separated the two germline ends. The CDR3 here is CASGYRLRNTGELFF. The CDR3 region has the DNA TGTGCCAGCGGGTACAGGCTAAGGAACACCGGGGAGCTGTTTTTT.

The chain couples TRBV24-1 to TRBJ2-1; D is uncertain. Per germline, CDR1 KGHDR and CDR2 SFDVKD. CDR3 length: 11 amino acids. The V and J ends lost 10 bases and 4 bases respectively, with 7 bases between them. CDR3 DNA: TGTGCCACGATAGAATACAATGAGCAGTTCTTC. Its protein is CATIEYNEQFF.